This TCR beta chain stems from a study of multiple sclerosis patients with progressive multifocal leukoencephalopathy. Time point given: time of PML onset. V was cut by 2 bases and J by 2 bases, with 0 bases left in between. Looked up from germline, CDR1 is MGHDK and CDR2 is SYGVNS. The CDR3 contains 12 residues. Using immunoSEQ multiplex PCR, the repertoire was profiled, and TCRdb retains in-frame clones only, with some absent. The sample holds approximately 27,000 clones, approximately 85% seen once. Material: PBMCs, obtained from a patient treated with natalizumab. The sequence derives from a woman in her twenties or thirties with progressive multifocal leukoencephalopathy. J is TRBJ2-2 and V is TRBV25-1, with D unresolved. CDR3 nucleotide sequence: TGTGCCAGCAGTGAAAACACCGGGGAGCTGTTTTTT. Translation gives CASSENTGELFF.